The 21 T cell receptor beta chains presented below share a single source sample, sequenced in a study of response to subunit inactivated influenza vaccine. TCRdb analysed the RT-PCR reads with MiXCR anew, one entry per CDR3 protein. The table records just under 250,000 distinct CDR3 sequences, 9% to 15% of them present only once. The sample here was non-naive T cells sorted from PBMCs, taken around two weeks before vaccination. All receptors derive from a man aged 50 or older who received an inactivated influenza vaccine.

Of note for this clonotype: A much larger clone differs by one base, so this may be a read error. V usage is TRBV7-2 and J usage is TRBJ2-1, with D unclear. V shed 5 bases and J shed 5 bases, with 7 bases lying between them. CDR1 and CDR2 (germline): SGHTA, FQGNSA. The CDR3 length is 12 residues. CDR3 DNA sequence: TGTGCCAGCAGCCCCCGGCACAATGAGCAGTTCTTC. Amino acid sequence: CASSPRHNEQFF.

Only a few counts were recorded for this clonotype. The CDR3, as DNA: TGCGCCAGCAGCCAAGAACCCGAGACAGGGCAGTACTTC. Translation gives CASSQEPETGQYF. The chain employs TRBV4-3 and TRBJ2-7; D is perhaps TRBD1 (6 bases). The germline V and J ends were trimmed by 0 bases and 9 bases, with 12 bases remaining between them. Germline loops: CDR1 LGHNA, CDR2 YSLEER. The CDR3 loop spans 13 amino acids.

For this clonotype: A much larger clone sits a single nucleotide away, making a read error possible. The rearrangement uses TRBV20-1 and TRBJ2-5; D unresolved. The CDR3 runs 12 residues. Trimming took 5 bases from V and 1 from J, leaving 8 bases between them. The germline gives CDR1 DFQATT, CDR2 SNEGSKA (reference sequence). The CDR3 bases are TGCAGTGCTCAGCTGAGCCAAGAGACCCAGTACTTC. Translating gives CSAQLSQETQYF.

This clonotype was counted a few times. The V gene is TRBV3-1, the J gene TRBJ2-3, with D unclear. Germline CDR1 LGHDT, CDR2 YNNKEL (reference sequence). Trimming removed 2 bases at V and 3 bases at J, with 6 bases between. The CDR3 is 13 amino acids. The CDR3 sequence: CASSQILTDTQYF. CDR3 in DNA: TGTGCCAGCAGCCAAATCCTGACAGATACGCAGTATTTT.

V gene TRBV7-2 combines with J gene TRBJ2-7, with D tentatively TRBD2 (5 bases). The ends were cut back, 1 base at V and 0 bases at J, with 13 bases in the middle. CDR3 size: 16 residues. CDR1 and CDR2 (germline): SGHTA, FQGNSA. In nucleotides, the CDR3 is TGTGCCAGCAGCTTAGGAACGGGTGGAGGCTCCTACGAGCAGTACTTC. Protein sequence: CASSLGTGGGSYEQYF.

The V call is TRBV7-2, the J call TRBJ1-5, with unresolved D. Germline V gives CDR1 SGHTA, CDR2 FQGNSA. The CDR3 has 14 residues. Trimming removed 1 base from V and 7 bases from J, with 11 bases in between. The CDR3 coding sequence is TGTGCCAGCAGCTTAGTTTTAAGTCCGCAGCCCCAGCATTTT. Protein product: CASSLVLSPQPQHF.

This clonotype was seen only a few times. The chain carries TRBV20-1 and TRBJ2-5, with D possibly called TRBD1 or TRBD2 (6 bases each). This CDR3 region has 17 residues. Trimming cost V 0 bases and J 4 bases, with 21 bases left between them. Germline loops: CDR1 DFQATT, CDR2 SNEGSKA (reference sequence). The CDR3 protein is CSARDWGQTRRGETQYF. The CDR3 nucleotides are TGCAGTGCTAGAGATTGGGGGCAGACTAGGAGGGGAGAGACCCAGTACTTC.

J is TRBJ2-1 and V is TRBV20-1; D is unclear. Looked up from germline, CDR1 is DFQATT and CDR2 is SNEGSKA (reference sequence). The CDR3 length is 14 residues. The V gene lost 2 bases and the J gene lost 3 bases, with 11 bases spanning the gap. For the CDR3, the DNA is TGCAGTGCTAGACTGTCGGGTAGCTACAATGAGCAGTTCTTC. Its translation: CSARLSGSYNEQFF.

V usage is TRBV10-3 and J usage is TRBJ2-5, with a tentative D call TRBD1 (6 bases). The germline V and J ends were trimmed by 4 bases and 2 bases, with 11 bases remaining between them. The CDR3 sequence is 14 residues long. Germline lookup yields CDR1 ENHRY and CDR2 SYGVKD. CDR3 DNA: TGTGCCATCAGTGTGCAAGGGGGTCAAGAGACCCAGTACTTC. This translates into CAISVQGGQETQYF.

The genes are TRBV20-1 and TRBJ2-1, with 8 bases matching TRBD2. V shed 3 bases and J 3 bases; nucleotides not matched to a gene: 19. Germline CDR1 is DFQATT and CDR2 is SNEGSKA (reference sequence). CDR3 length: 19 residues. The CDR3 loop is CSARISPFSLAGIYNEQFF. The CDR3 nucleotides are TGCAGTGCTAGGATATCCCCATTTTCATTAGCGGGAATCTACAATGAGCAGTTCTTC.

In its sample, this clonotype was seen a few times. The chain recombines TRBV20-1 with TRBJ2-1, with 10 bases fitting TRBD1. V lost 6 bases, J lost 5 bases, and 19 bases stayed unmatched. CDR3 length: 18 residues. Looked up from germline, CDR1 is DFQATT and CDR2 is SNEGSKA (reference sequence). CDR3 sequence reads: CSASNPGTGARYDNEQFF. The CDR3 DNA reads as TGCAGTGCCTCGAACCCCGGGACAGGGGCAAGGTACGACAATGAGCAGTTCTTC.

DNA of the CDR3: TGTGCCAGCTCCCGCTACGCAGGGGGAGAGACCCAGTACTTC. This translates into CASSRYAGGETQYF. V gene TRBV18 combines with J gene TRBJ2-5, with 7 bases fitting TRBD1. Germline-derived CDR1 and CDR2 are KGHSH and LQKENI. This CDR3 is built from 14 residues. Losses at the gene ends were 6 bases for V and 4 bases for J; bases not matched to a gene: 8.

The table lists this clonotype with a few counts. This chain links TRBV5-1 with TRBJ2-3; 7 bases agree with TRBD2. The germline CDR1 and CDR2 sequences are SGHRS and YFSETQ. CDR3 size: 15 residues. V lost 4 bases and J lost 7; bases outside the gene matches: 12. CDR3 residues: CASSIGRDYHHTQYF. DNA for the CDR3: TGCGCCAGCAGCATCGGCCGGGACTACCATCATACGCAGTATTTT.

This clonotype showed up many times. The CDR3 bases are TGTGCCAGCAGCTCAACCATACGGGCGGGCTCCTACGAGCAGTACTTC. Encoded protein: CASSSTIRAGSYEQYF. V usage is TRBV7-8 and J usage is TRBJ2-7, with TRBD2 as a possible D gene (5 bases). The V end was cut by 4 bases, the J end by 0 bases, with 16 bases between. The CDR3 is made up of 16 amino acids. CDR1 and CDR2 from the germline V gene are SGHVS and FQNEAQ.

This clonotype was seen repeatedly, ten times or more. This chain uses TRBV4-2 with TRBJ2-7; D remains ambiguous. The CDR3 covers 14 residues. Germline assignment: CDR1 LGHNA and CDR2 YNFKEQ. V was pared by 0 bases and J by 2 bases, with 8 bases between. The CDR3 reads CASSQDRATYEQYF. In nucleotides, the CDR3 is TGTGCCAGCAGCCAAGATCGAGCGACCTACGAGCAGTACTTC.

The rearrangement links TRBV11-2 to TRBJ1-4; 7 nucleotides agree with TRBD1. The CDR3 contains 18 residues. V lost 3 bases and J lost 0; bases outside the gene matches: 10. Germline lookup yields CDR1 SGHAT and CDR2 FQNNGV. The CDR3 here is CASSFLGTVPTTNEKLFF. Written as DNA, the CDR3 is TGTGCCAGCAGCTTTTTGGGGACAGTACCCACAACTAATGAAAAACTGTTTTTT.

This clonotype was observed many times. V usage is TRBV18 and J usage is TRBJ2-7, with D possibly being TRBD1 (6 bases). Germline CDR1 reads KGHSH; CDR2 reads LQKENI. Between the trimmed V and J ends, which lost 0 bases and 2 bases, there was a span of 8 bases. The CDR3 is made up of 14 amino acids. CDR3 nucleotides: TGTGCCAGCTCACCACCGGGGGCAGCCTACGAGCAGTACTTC. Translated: CASSPPGAAYEQYF.

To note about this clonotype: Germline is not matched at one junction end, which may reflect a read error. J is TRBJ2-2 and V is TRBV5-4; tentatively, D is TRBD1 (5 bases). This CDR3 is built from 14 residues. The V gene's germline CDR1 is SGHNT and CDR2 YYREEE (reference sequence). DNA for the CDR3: TGTGCCATCAGCTTGGGGCTATGCTGCGGGGAGCTGTTTTTT. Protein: CAISLGLCCGELFF.

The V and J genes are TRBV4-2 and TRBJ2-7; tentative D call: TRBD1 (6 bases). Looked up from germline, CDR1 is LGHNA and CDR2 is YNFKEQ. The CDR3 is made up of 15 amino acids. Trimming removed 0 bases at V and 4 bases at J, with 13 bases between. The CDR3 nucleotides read TGTGCCAGCAGCCAAGAGCCCCAGGGGAAGTACGAGCAGTACTTC. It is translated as CASSQEPQGKYEQYF.

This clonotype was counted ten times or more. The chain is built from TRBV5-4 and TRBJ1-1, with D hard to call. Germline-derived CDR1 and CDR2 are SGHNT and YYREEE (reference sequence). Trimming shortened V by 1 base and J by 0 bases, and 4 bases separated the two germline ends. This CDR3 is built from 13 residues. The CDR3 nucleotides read TGTGCCAGCAGCTTGAGTGTGAACACTGAAGCTTTCTTT. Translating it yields CASSLSVNTEAFF.

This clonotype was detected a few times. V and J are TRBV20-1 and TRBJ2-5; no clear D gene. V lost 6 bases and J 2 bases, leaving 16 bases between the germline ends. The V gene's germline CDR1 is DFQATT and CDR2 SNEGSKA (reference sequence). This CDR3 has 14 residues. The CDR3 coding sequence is TGCAGTGCCCGACCGAGGACGCTTCAAGAGACCCAGTACTTC. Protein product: CSARPRTLQETQYF.